The rows below give T cell receptor beta chains drawn from one sample of a study of healthy donors' naive CD4 and CD8 T cells. TCRdb ran MiXCR on the reads and lists one entry per CDR3 protein. The sample contains about 200,000 distinct CDR3 sequences, about four fifths of which appear only once. The sequenced sample was naive CD4+ and CD8+ T cells sorted from blood, pooled from several donors. Every receptor here comes from a pool of human donors in good health; the sample pools cells from several healthy donors. CDR3s include the opening cysteine and the closing phenylalanine or tryptophan. The order of the fields is clone size, J gene, D gene, V gene, CDR3 DNA, CDR3 protein. The D gene is left open where the match is weak. The listing skips clone size in some rows; elsewhere it reads once, few, many or a size class.

size: .; J: TRBJ1-1; D: .; V: TRBV30; DNA: TGTGCCTGGAGTGTGACCCTGGGCGCTGAAGCTTTCTTT; CDR3: CAWSVTLGAEAFF
size: .; J: TRBJ2-2; D: .; V: TRBV5-8; DNA: TGTGCCAGCAGCTTGCGGGACACCGGGGAGCTGTTTTTT; CDR3: CASSLRDTGELFF
size: .; J: TRBJ2-7; D: TRBD1; V: TRBV10-3; DNA: TGTGCCATCAGTGGCCCGGGACAGGGGGCGTCGGGCGAGCAGTACTTC; CDR3: CAISGPGQGASGEQYF
size: .; J: TRBJ2-5; D: .; V: TRBV5-4; DNA: TGTGCCAGCAGCTTGTTCAGGGGAGGAGAGACCCAGTACTTC; CDR3: CASSLFRGGETQYF
size: .; J: TRBJ2-5; D: TRBD2; V: TRBV29-1; DNA: TGCAGCGTTCTCGGGAGGCGAGAGACCCAGTACTTC; CDR3: CSVLGRRETQYF
size: .; J: TRBJ2-3; D: TRBD1; V: TRBV20-1; DNA: TGCAGTGCTTTACAGGGGCTTGGGACAGATACGCAGTATTTT; CDR3: CSALQGLGTDTQYF
size: .; J: TRBJ2-7; D: TRBD1; V: TRBV29-1; DNA: TGCAGCGTGGGACAGGGGGTAGACTACGAGCAGTACTTC; CDR3: CSVGQGVDYEQYF
size: .; J: TRBJ2-7; D: TRBD1; V: TRBV29-1; DNA: TGCAGCGTCCAGCTCGGGGACAGGGCCTACGAGCAGTACTTC; CDR3: CSVQLGDRAYEQYF
size: few; J: TRBJ2-5; D: TRBD2; V: TRBV29-1; DNA: TGCAGCGTTGGGGCCGGGACTAGTGGGGAGACCCAGTACTTC; CDR3: CSVGAGTSGETQYF
size: .; J: TRBJ1-1; D: .; V: TRBV6-2/TRBV6-3; DNA: TGTGCCAGCAGCCCGCCGAGGGCGGCAACCCTCCTGAACACTGAAGCTTTCTTT; CDR3: CASSPPRAATLLNTEAFF
size: .; J: TRBJ1-1; D: .; V: TRBV19; DNA: TGTGCCAGTAGTATTTTCGGGGGAATGAACACTGAAGCTTTCTTT; CDR3: CASSIFGGMNTEAFF
size: few; J: TRBJ2-5; D: .; V: TRBV29-1; DNA: TGCAGCGTTGCACCGGGGCTCCCACAAGAGACCCAGTACTTC; CDR3: CSVAPGLPQETQYF
size: few; J: TRBJ1-1; D: .; V: TRBV29-1; DNA: TGCAGCGTTGAATCGAAAAGAGTAAATCGGGCTGAAGCTTTCTTT; CDR3: CSVESKRVNRAEAFF
size: .; J: TRBJ2-2; D: .; V: TRBV18; DNA: TGTGCCACCTTAGACCCAGGAAACACCGGGGAGCTGTTTTTT; CDR3: CATLDPGNTGELFF
size: .; J: TRBJ2-1; D: .; V: TRBV19; DNA: TGTGCCAGTAGTATTATCTTCGCAGGGAACAATGAGCAGTTCTTC; CDR3: CASSIIFAGNNEQFF
size: .; J: TRBJ1-2; D: .; V: TRBV27; DNA: TGTGCCAGCAGAGAAACTAACTATGGCTACACCTTC; CDR3: CASRETNYGYTF
size: .; J: TRBJ2-5; D: .; V: TRBV13; DNA: TGTGCCAGCCGTAAATCGTCGGCCCCGGAGACCCAGTACTTC; CDR3: CASRKSSAPETQYF
size: .; J: TRBJ1-3; D: .; V: TRBV30; DNA: TGTGCCTGGAGTTCCGACAGCTTCTCTGGAAACACCATATATTTT; CDR3: CAWSSDSFSGNTIYF
size: once; J: TRBJ2-7; D: TRBD1; V: TRBV30; DNA: TGTGCCTGGACTTCGGGACAGCCATACGAGCAGTACTTC; CDR3: CAWTSGQPYEQYF
size: once; J: TRBJ2-5; D: TRBD1; V: TRBV20-1; DNA: TGCAGTGCCGGGACAGGGGAAGAGACCCAGTACTTC; CDR3: CSAGTGEETQYF
size: once; J: TRBJ1-5; D: .; V: TRBV18; DNA: TGTGCCAGCTCACCGATCCAGGGAGCCCCTCTCCAGCATTTT; CDR3: CASSPIQGAPLQHF
size: .; J: TRBJ2-1; D: TRBD2; V: TRBV20-1; DNA: TGCAGTGCTAGAGAGCTAGCGGGGACCTACAATGAGCAGTTCTTC; CDR3: CSARELAGTYNEQFF
size: .; J: TRBJ2-7; D: .; V: TRBV19; DNA: TGTGCCAGTAGTATGAGCCTGAACTACGAGCAGTACTTC; CDR3: CASSMSLNYEQYF
size: .; J: TRBJ1-3; D: .; V: TRBV27; DNA: TGTGCCAGCAGTTGGGGGCCTGGAAACACCATATATTTT; CDR3: CASSWGPGNTIYF
size: .; J: TRBJ2-1; D: .; V: TRBV27; DNA: TGTGCCAGCAGTTTGACTAGTTCCCTCAATGAGCAGTTCTTC; CDR3: CASSLTSSLNEQFF
size: once; J: TRBJ1-2; D: .; V: TRBV19; DNA: TGTGCCACTATTCACAGGGATGGCTACACCTTC; CDR3: CATIHRDGYTF
size: .; J: TRBJ2-7; D: .; V: TRBV29-1; DNA: TGCAGCGTACGGGACATCGCTACCTACGAGCAGTACTTC; CDR3: CSVRDIATYEQYF
size: .; J: TRBJ1-5; D: .; V: TRBV11-3; DNA: TGTGCCAGCAGCTTAGTGTCAGGGGCTGATCAGCCCCAGCATTTT; CDR3: CASSLVSGADQPQHF
size: .; J: TRBJ2-1; D: .; V: TRBV7-8; DNA: TGTGCCAGCAGCTCTCAGGCGAGCTCCTACAATGAGCAGTTCTTC; CDR3: CASSSQASSYNEQFF
size: .; J: TRBJ2-1; D: .; V: TRBV10-3; DNA: TGTGCCATCAGTGAGTCTTTACAGGGCTCCTACAATGAGCAGTTCTTC; CDR3: CAISESLQGSYNEQFF
size: once; J: TRBJ2-1; D: .; V: TRBV19; DNA: TGTGCCAGTAGTATAGGGCTCCTTCAGTTCTTC; CDR3: CASSIGLLQFF
size: .; J: TRBJ2-7; D: .; V: TRBV29-1; DNA: TGCAGCGTTTCGGGAAGGGTGGGGGTCGCCCCCTACGAGCAGTACTTC; CDR3: CSVSGRVGVAPYEQYF
size: few; J: TRBJ1-5; D: .; V: TRBV30; DNA: TGTGCCTGGAGTGATAGGTATAGCAATCAGCCCCAGCATTTT; CDR3: CAWSDRYSNQPQHF
size: few; J: TRBJ2-1; D: TRBD2; V: TRBV6-2/TRBV6-3; DNA: TGTGCCAGCAGTTACGGGTTTTCGTCGGGACTAGCGGAGCAGTTCTTC; CDR3: CASSYGFSSGLAEQFF
size: .; J: TRBJ1-2; D: .; V: TRBV6-5; DNA: TGTGCCAGCAGTTTCTTCCCCGGGGAAGGCTATGGCTACACCTTC; CDR3: CASSFFPGEGYGYTF
size: .; J: TRBJ1-6; D: .; V: TRBV27; DNA: TGTGCCAGCGGGCCTCGCAGGGTCGGTTCACCCCTCCACTTT; CDR3: CASGPRRVGSPLHF
size: .; J: TRBJ1-1; D: .; V: TRBV29-1; DNA: TGCAGCGCTAAGACGAACACTGAAGCTTTCTTT; CDR3: CSAKTNTEAFF
size: .; J: TRBJ2-5; D: .; V: TRBV6-6; DNA: TGTGCCAGCAGTTACTCGAGTTTGGCAGGGGCCAGGAAAGAGACCCAGTACTTC; CDR3: CASSYSSLAGARKETQYF
size: .; J: TRBJ2-7; D: TRBD2; V: TRBV6-5; DNA: TGTGCCAGCAGTTACTCGTTTCCAGCGGGAGTGTACGAGCAGTACTTC; CDR3: CASSYSFPAGVYEQYF
size: .; J: TRBJ2-7; D: TRBD1; V: TRBV29-1; DNA: TGCAGCGTTGAATTCTATTCCGGGACAGGACTACGCGAGCAGTACTTC; CDR3: CSVEFYSGTGLREQYF
size: .; J: TRBJ2-6; D: TRBD1; V: TRBV19; DNA: TGTGCCAGTAGTTCGACAGGGAAGTCTGGGGCCAACGTCCTGACTTTC; CDR3: CASSSTGKSGANVLTF
size: .; J: TRBJ1-3; D: .; V: TRBV7-6; DNA: TGTGCCAGCAGCCGAGACGGGGGCTCTGGAAACACCATATATTTT; CDR3: CASSRDGGSGNTIYF
size: .; J: TRBJ1-2; D: .; V: TRBV11-2; DNA: TGTGCCAGCAGGAATTCGGCGGGGGACTATGGCTACACCTTC; CDR3: CASRNSAGDYGYTF
size: .; J: TRBJ2-1; D: TRBD2; V: TRBV27; DNA: TGTGCCAGCAGGTGGGGACTAGAGGTCGGTGAGCAGTTCTTC; CDR3: CASRWGLEVGEQFF
size: .; J: TRBJ2-7; D: .; V: TRBV29-1; DNA: TGCAGCGTTGAAGATGGTAGGGGCAGGGAGCAGTACTTC; CDR3: CSVEDGRGREQYF
size: .; J: TRBJ2-1; D: .; V: TRBV6-2/TRBV6-3; DNA: TGTGCCAGCAGTTATGGCGGCCAAGGGAGTGAGCAGTTCTTC; CDR3: CASSYGGQGSEQFF
size: .; J: TRBJ2-5; D: .; V: TRBV18; DNA: TGTGCCAGCTCACCAGAGAGGGCGGGTGAGACCCAGTACTTC; CDR3: CASSPERAGETQYF
size: .; J: TRBJ2-7; D: .; V: TRBV6-5; DNA: TGTGCCAGCAGCACGGACGAGGGACTTACCTACGAGCAGTACTTC; CDR3: CASSTDEGLTYEQYF
size: few; J: TRBJ1-5; D: TRBD1; V: TRBV29-1; DNA: TGCAGCGCCGTGGGACAGGGTAGCAATCAGCCCCAGCATTTT; CDR3: CSAVGQGSNQPQHF
size: .; J: TRBJ1-2; D: TRBD1; V: TRBV27; DNA: TGTGCCAGCAGTTTAGGGACAGGAGGAGAGGGCTACACCTTC; CDR3: CASSLGTGGEGYTF
size: .; J: TRBJ2-1; D: .; V: TRBV19; DNA: TGTGCCAGTAGTATTATGGGCCTAAACTGGGGCGATGAGCAGTTCTTC; CDR3: CASSIMGLNWGDEQFF